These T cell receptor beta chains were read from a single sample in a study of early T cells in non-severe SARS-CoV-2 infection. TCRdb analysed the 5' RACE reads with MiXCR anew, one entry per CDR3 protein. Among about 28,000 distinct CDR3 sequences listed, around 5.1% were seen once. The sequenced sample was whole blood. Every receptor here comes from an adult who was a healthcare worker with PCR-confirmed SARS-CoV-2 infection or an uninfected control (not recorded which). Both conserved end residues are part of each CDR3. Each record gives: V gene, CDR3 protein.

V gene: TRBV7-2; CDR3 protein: CASSQRGGRYGEQFF
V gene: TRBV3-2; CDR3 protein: CASSQGEGAAEAFF
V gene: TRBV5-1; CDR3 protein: CASSLDGRGGQPQHF
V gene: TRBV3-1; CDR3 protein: CASSLSQGNEQYF
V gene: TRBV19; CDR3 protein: CASSIRPESNQPQHF
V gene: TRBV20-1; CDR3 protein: CSARVAGGGRQFF
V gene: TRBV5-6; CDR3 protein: CASSPGWTEEKLFF
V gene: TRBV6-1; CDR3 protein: CASRGLAGLHVDTQYF
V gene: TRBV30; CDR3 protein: CAWRTFKASGRYEQYF
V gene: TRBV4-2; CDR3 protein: CASSKDQDRQFF
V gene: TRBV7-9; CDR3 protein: CASSLTGPSYEQYF
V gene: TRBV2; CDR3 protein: CASSRGIGNIQYF
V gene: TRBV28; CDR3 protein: CASSGNNEAFF
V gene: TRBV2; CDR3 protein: CASSERLPSSYEQYF
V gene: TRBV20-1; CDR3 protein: CSVTSVNKNTEAFF
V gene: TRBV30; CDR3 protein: CAWSRDRDQPQHF
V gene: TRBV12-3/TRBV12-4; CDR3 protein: CASSPGQGWETQYF
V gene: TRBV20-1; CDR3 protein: CSASAGTAPYEQYF
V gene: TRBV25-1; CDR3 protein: CASSEEAVTDTQYF
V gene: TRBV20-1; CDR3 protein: CSASTAVNSPLHF
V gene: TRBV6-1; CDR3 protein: CATEWGYNEQFF
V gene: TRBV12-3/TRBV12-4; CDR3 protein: CASSFAGGLNEQFF
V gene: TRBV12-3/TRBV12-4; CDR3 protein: CASKTSSNEQFF
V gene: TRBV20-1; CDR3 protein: CSALSGTSYNEQFF
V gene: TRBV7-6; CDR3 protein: CASTERVDGELFF
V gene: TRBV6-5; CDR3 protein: CASSPYGIGVDGELFF
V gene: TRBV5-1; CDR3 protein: CASSLRTDRYEQYF
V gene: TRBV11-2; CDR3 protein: CASSPRLLQGGSYEQYF